This TCR beta chain was captured by sequencing in a study of blood T cell repertoires in COVID-19. Study details: Sample material is recorded as cDNA or gDNA derived from T cells, B-cell-depleted T cells, or PBMCs.

The V gene's germline CDR1 is MNHEY and CDR2 SVGAGI. Trimming removed 6 bases from V and 5 bases from J; junction bases left unmatched: 5. This CDR3 is built from 15 residues. Authors' analysis steps: Amplification of reference gene primers was used by the study to estimate nucleated cell counts. The table came from immunoSEQ multiplex PCR; TCRdb's copy has only in-frame clones and leaves some out. That table furnishes V, J and clone size, whereas the DNA furnished D and trimming. The table has tens of thousands of clones, 87% seen once. The sequenced material came from peripheral blood. This sequence was found in a male donor with acute or convalescent COVID-19. This chain connects TRBV6-5 to TRBJ1-5, with TRBD1 matching 12 bases. The CDR3 sequence is CASRPGQGADQPQHF. CDR3 DNA: TGTGCCAGCAGGCCGGGACAGGGGGCTGATCAGCCCCAGCATTTT.